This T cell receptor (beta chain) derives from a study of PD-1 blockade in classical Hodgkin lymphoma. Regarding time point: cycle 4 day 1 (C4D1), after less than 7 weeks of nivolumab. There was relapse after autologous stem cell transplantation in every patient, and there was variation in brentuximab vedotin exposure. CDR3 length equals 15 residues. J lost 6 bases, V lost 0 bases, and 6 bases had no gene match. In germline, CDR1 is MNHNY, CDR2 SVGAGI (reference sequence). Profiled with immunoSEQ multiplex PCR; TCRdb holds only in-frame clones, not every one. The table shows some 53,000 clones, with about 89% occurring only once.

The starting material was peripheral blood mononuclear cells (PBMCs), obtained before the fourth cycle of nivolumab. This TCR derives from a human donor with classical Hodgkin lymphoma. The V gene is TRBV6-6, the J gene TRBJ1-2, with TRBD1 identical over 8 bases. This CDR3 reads CASSYSRQGLDGYTF. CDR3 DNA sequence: TGTGCCAGCAGTTACTCAAGACAGGGGTTGGATGGCTACACCTTC.